This is a list of T cell receptor beta chains from one sample in a study of T-cell reconstitution after alpha-beta-depleted transplantation in children. TCRdb reanalysed the PCR reads using MiXCR and keeps one entry per CDR3 protein. The repertoire includes about 200,000 distinct CDR3 sequences, around a sixth of them detected once, and around 45% sits in the top ten. Sequences were derived from PBMCs, mostly from graft donor cells, sampled 360 days after TCRalphabeta/CD19-depleted stem cell transplant. These TCRs come from a male patient aged 2-15 years who had a stem cell transplant for acute lymphoblastic leukemia, so the T cells may come from the graft donor. Both conserved end residues are part of each CDR3. D genes are given only for firm matches. Only part of the rows carry a size: once, few, many, or a class if the clone is expanded.

clone_size	v_call	j_call	d_call	cdr3_aa	cdr3_nt
.	TRBV7-6	TRBJ2-1	.	CASSLALQRSSYNEQFF	TGTGCCAGCAGCTTAGCGCTCCAGAGGAGCTCCTACAATGAGCAGTTCTTC
few	TRBV7-9	TRBJ2-5	.	CASSLAGQTQETQYF	TGTGCCAGCAGCTTAGCTGGACAGACACAAGAGACCCAGTACTTC
.	TRBV20-1	TRBJ2-1	TRBD2	CSARDLRGGSYNEQFF	TGCAGTGCTAGAGATCTCCGCGGGGGCTCCTACAATGAGCAGTTCTTC
few	TRBV5-1	TRBJ1-1	TRBD1	CASSWGIGQGDRQNTEAFF	TGCGCCAGCAGCTGGGGAATTGGACAGGGCGATCGACAGAACACTGAAGCTTTCTTT
.	TRBV7-2	TRBJ2-1	.	CASSFAGREQFF	TGTGCCAGCAGCTTTGCTGGGCGAGAGCAGTTCTTC
once	TRBV20-1	TRBJ2-4	TRBD2	CSASGRLAGYNIQYF	TGCAGTGCTAGCGGGCGTCTAGCGGGGTACAACATTCAGTACTTC
few	TRBV4-3	TRBJ1-1	.	CASSLTSNTEAFF	TGCGCCAGCAGCTTGACGTCGAACACTGAAGCTTTCTTT
few	TRBV9	TRBJ1-1	.	CASSPLQGVTEAFF	TGTGCCAGCAGCCCCCTACAGGGCGTCACTGAAGCTTTCTTT
few	TRBV12-3/TRBV12-4	TRBJ2-7	.	CASSTTGLGYEQYF	TGTGCCAGCAGCACTACAGGGTTAGGCTACGAGCAGTACTTC
.	TRBV5-1	TRBJ2-3	.	CASSAVPRTDTQYF	TGCGCCAGCAGCGCGGTCCCTCGCACAGATACGCAGTATTTT
few	TRBV18	TRBJ1-2	.	CASSITSYGYTF	TGTGCCAGCTCGATAACGAGCTATGGCTACACCTTC
.	TRBV6-2/TRBV6-3	TRBJ2-7	TRBD1	CASNFLATGGLYEQYF	TGTGCCAGCAATTTCTTGGCGACAGGGGGCCTATACGAGCAGTACTTC
.	TRBV9	TRBJ2-1	TRBD1	CASSVSGRQGDYNEQFF	TGTGCCAGCAGCGTTAGTGGAAGGCAGGGGGACTACAATGAGCAGTTCTTC
few	TRBV6-5	TRBJ2-7	.	CASSSGTRSSYEQYF	TGTGCCAGCAGTTCCGGGACCCGAAGCTCCTACGAGCAGTACTTC
few	TRBV5-5	TRBJ2-1	TRBD2	CASSLGTSIVNEQFF	TGTGCCAGCAGCTTAGGGACTAGCATTGTGAATGAGCAGTTCTTC
.	TRBV15	TRBJ2-2	.	CATSTQWRGNTGELFF	TGTGCCACCAGCACCCAGTGGAGGGGGAACACCGGGGAGCTGTTTTTT
.	TRBV29-1	TRBJ2-5	TRBD2	CSVGQNGLAGGF	TGCAGCGTCGGACAAAACGGACTAGCGGGGGGTTTC
.	TRBV10-3	TRBJ2-7	.	CAISGDKPSYEQYF	TGTGCCATCTCGGGCGACAAACCCTCCTACGAGCAGTACTTC
.	TRBV4-2	TRBJ2-1	TRBD2	CASSPQAGGPKSYNEQFF	TGTGCCAGCAGCCCCCAAGCGGGGGGGCCTAAATCCTACAATGAGCAGTTCTTC
few	TRBV5-1	TRBJ1-5	TRBD1	CASSPGQGGFQPQHF	TGCGCCAGCAGTCCGGGACAGGGCGGGTTTCAGCCCCAGCATTTT
few	TRBV4-1	TRBJ1-6	.	CASSQWPPTMASGELVGSPLHF	TGCGCCAGCAGCCAATGGCCCCCCACAATGGCCTCCGGAGAATTAGTGGGGTCACCCCTCCACTTT
.	TRBV3-1	TRBJ1-3	.	CASATRSGVGNTIYF	TGTGCCAGCGCGACACGGTCCGGTGTTGGAAACACCATATATTTT
.	TRBV29-1	TRBJ2-3	TRBD2	CSAATLAGGSTDTQYF	TGCAGCGCCGCGACACTAGCGGGGGGAAGCACAGATACGCAGTATTTT
once	TRBV30	TRBJ1-5	.	CAWSGGNQPQHF	TGTGCCTGGAGTGGAGGGAATCAGCCCCAGCATTTT
few	TRBV6-1	TRBJ2-1	TRBD2	CASSPARGLVYNEQFF	TGTGCCAGCAGCCCCGCGCGGGGACTAGTTTACAATGAGCAGTTCTTC
few	TRBV7-9	TRBJ1-1	TRBD1	CASRNDRDNTEAFF	TGTGCCAGCAGGAATGACAGGGACAACACTGAAGCTTTCTTT
many	TRBV28	TRBJ2-7	TRBD2	CASSPQLAGLGEQYF	TGTGCCAGCAGTCCCCAACTAGCGGGGCTGGGGGAGCAGTACTTC
few	TRBV2	TRBJ2-7	.	CASRPTVTESYEQYF	TGTGCCAGCAGGCCCACGGTAACAGAGTCCTACGAGCAGTACTTC
.	TRBV3-1	TRBJ2-4	.	CASSHQMLAKNIQYF	TGTGCCAGCAGCCACCAAATGTTAGCCAAAAACATTCAGTACTTC
few	TRBV5-8	TRBJ2-1	TRBD2	CASSSTSALLIGDEQFF	TGTGCCAGCAGCTCGACTAGCGCGCTTCTCATCGGCGATGAGCAGTTCTTC
few	TRBV28	TRBJ2-7	TRBD1	CASSPPDRAYEQYF	TGTGCCAGCAGTCCACCGGACAGGGCCTACGAGCAGTACTTC
few	TRBV27	TRBJ1-6	.	CASSTGTANSPLHF	TGTGCCAGCAGTACGGGGACTGCTAATTCACCCCTCCACTTT
few	TRBV7-2	TRBJ2-7	.	CASSLGLAGPEDEQYF	TGTGCCAGCAGCTTAGGGCTGGCAGGACCGGAGGACGAGCAGTACTTC
.	TRBV5-1	TRBJ2-2	.	CASSLSGPFTGELFF	TGCGCCAGCAGCTTATCGGGACCTTTCACCGGGGAGCTGTTTTTT
few	TRBV21-1	TRBJ1-5	.	CASSKRNQPQHF	TGTGCCAGCAGCAAACGCAATCAGCCCCAGCATTTT
.	TRBV6-5	TRBJ2-3	.	CASSYSPGKTTDTQYF	TGTGCCAGCAGTTACTCCCCGGGGAAGACCACAGATACGCAGTATTTT
.	TRBV21-1	TRBJ2-7	.	CASSNGCRQYF	TGTGCCAGCAGCAATGGATGTCGGCAGTACTTC
few	TRBV7-2	TRBJ2-3	TRBD1	CASSLVGQTTDTQYF	TGTGCCAGCAGCTTAGTGGGACAGACCACAGATACGCAGTATTTT
.	TRBV5-4	TRBJ2-3	TRBD2	CASNRGGSPADTQYF	TGTGCCAGCAACCGGGGAGGGTCCCCCGCAGATACGCAGTATTTT
few	TRBV28	TRBJ2-5	.	CASISTARKTQYF	TGTGCCAGCATCAGCACCGCGAGGAAGACCCAGTACTTC
few	TRBV18	TRBJ2-7	.	CASSPSGGTHEQYF	TGTGCCAGCTCACCATCCGGGGGAACCCACGAGCAGTACTTC
.	TRBV29-1	TRBJ2-5	.	CSTWDTSETQYF	TGCAGCACTTGGGACACATCAGAGACCCAGTACTTC
many	TRBV7-2	TRBJ2-7	TRBD2	CASSPGLAGVGEQYF	TGTGCCAGCAGCCCAGGACTAGCGGGAGTAGGGGAGCAGTACTTC
.	TRBV7-2	TRBJ2-1	TRBD2	CASSLAGGTSAYNEQFF	TGTGCCAGCAGCTTAGCGGGTGGGACTAGCGCCTACAATGAGCAGTTCTTC
.	TRBV7-9	TRBJ2-7	.	CASSSYPGVKVTYEQYF	TGTGCCAGCAGCTCGTATCCCGGGGTGAAGGTCACCTACGAGCAGTACTTC
.	TRBV7-9	TRBJ2-1	TRBD2	CASRHSGGLSYNEQFF	TGTGCCAGCAGACATAGCGGGGGACTCTCCTACAATGAGCAGTTCTTC
.	TRBV15	TRBJ2-5	TRBD2	CATSSGGGQETQYF	TGTGCCACCAGCAGTGGGGGGGGGCAAGAGACCCAGTACTTC
few	TRBV12-3/TRBV12-4	TRBJ1-5	.	CASTPPHGAGNQPQHF	TGTGCCAGCACCCCTCCCCACGGGGCGGGCAATCAGCCCCAGCATTTT
few	TRBV20-1	TRBJ1-6	.	CSARDLYNSPLHF	TGCAGTGCTCGGGACCTTTATAATTCACCCCTCCACTTT